The 18 T cell receptor beta chains below come from one sample, sequenced in a study of PD-1 blockade in classical Hodgkin lymphoma. Profiled with immunoSEQ multiplex PCR; TCRdb holds only in-frame clones, not every one. The data contain 29,000 or so clones, around 92% of them singletons. As to time point: newly diagnosed, previously untreated cHL patient sample. Magnetic negative selection was used to purify CD4+ T cells from thawed PBMCs. Sequencing was performed on CD4+ T cells from blood. Receptors originate from a human donor with classical Hodgkin lymphoma.

The chain couples TRBV7-3 to TRBJ2-3; D is uncertain. This CDR3 is built from 15 residues. The ends were cut back, 5 bases at V and 0 bases at J, with 12 bases in the middle. Per the germline V gene, CDR1 is SGHTA and CDR2 is FQGTGA. CDR3 residues: CASSLLLASTDTQYF. CDR3 nucleotides: TGTGCCAGCAGCCTACTTTTGGCCAGCACAGATACGCAGTATTTT.

This chain uses TRBV28 with TRBJ2-5; D is uncertain. There are 12 residues in the CDR3. The V gene lost 7 bases and the J gene lost 5 bases, with 11 bases spanning the gap. Germline V CDR1 and CDR2: MDHEN, SYDVKM. The CDR3 nucleotides read TGTGCCAGCACTAGGTGGATGGAGACCCAGTACTTC. It specifies CASTRWMETQYF.

The chain links TRBV10-3 to TRBJ1-2; D ambiguous. The CDR3 contains 12 residues. With 5 bases removed from V and 2 bases from J, the gap between germline ends came to 6 bases. The germline V gene has CDR1 ENHRY and CDR2 SYGVKD. CDR3 sequence (DNA): TGTGCCATCAGTCGCCAGAACTATGGCTACACCTTC. It yields the protein CAISRQNYGYTF.

The V call is TRBV29-1, the J call TRBJ1-1; TRBD1 aligns across 8 bases. The CDR3 runs to 13 residues. The V and J ends lost 7 bases and 1 base, in that order; junction bases with no gene match: 5. CDR1 and CDR2 from the germline V gene are SQVTM and ANQGSEA. The CDR3 spells CSAGTGGNTEAFF. For the CDR3, the DNA is TGCAGCGCTGGGACAGGCGGGAACACTGAAGCTTTCTTT.

J is TRBJ2-2 and V is TRBV4-3; D not resolved. CDR3 length: 17 residues. Per the germline V gene, CDR1 is LGHNA and CDR2 is YSLEER. The V and J ends lost 0 bases and 3 bases respectively, with 14 bases between them. CDR3 region: CASSQDGYGSYTGELFF. The CDR3, as DNA: TGCGCCAGCAGCCAAGACGGCTATGGAAGCTACACCGGGGAGCTGTTTTTT.

The CDR3 loop is CASSWGREARHREQYF. In DNA form, the CDR3 reads TGTGCCAGCAGCTGGGGACGGGAGGCCCGACATAGGGAGCAGTACTTC. This chain joins TRBV21-1 and TRBJ2-7; TRBD2 is the table's D call, not checked against the DNA. TRBV21-1 is labeled a pseudogene. The CDR3 consists of 16 residues.

There are a few counts of this clone. The chain is built from TRBV19 and TRBJ1-1; D remains unclear. The CDR3 has 14 amino acids. V lost 5 bases and J 4 bases, leaving 14 bases between the germline ends. Per germline, CDR1 LNHDA and CDR2 SQIVND (reference sequence). CDR3 in DNA: TGTGCCAGTAGTCACAACGATAGGAGCACTGAAGCTTTCTTT. This codes for CASSHNDRSTEAFF.

The chain has TRBV6-1 and TRBJ1-2; 10 positions agree with TRBD1. There are 17 residues in the CDR3. V was pared by 6 bases and J by 4 bases, with 14 bases of the junction left unmatched. Germline assignment: CDR1 MNHNS and CDR2 SASEGT. The DNA for the CDR3 is TGTGCCAGCAGGGAAAGGGACAGGGGTAGGGGACTCTATGGCTACACCTTC. Translation gives CASRERDRGRGLYGYTF.

V is TRBV7-2 and J is TRBJ2-3; 10 bases fit TRBD2. Germline CDR1 is SGHTA and CDR2 is FQGNSA. The ends lost 4 bases at V and 4 bases at J; junction bases unmatched: 8. This CDR3 comprises 16 residues. Written as DNA, the CDR3 is TGTGCCAGCAGCTATAGCGGGAGGATGGTCGCAGATACGCAGTATTTT. This gives the protein CASSYSGRMVADTQYF.

This clone was observed a single time. The gene calls are TRBV5-1 and TRBJ2-2, with 9 bases identical to TRBD2. Germline V gene sequence: CDR1 SGHRS, CDR2 YFSETQ. This CDR3 is 15 amino acids long. V gave up 4 bases and J gave up 5 bases; unmatched junction bases: 6. DNA for the CDR3: TGCGCCAGCAGCCCCCCCCTAGCGGGGACCGGGGAGCTGTTTTTT. It translates to CASSPPLAGTGELFF.

This clone came up once. The chain has TRBV7-3 and TRBJ1-2; 7 bases are a match to TRBD1. This CDR3 is built from 19 residues. Germline CDR1 is SGHTA and CDR2 is FQGTGA. J was trimmed by 4 bases and V by 5 bases; bases with no gene match: 22. CDR3 residues: CASSPGGGRVDLLPYGYTF. CDR3 bases: TGTGCCAGCAGCCCAGGAGGGGGCAGGGTAGACCTCCTTCCCTATGGCTACACCTTC.

This chain uses TRBV11-2 with TRBJ2-7; tentatively, D is TRBD1 or TRBD2 (5 bases each). The CDR3 extends over 15 amino acids. Germline assignment: CDR1 SGHAT and CDR2 FQNNGV. The germline V and J ends were trimmed by 6 bases and 1 base, with 16 bases remaining between them. The CDR3 sequence is CASSRTRDPSYEQYF. The CDR3 DNA is TGTGCCAGCAGTCGGACCAGGGACCCATCCTACGAGCAGTACTTC. The variable domain in full, with the rest retrieved from reference TRBV11-2 and TRBJ2-7, is EAGVAQSPRYKIIEKRQSVAFWCNPISGHATLYWYQQILGQGPKLLIQFQNNGVVDDSQLPKDRFSAERLKGVDSTLKIQPAKLEDSAVYLCASSRTRDPSYEQYFGPGTRLTVT.

This chain connects TRBV6-6 to TRBJ2-7; D remains unclear. Germline CDR1 is MNHNY and CDR2 is SVGAGI (reference sequence). The CDR3 sequence is 13 residues long. The germline V and J ends were trimmed by 3 bases and 6 bases, with 12 bases remaining between them. The CDR3 DNA sequence: TGTGCCAGCAGTTATTATAGGGAAAGCGAGCAGTACTTC. Protein sequence: CASSYYRESEQYF.

The rearrangement links TRBV28 to TRBJ1-5, with a weak D call TRBD1 (5 bases). V lost 2 bases and J 3 bases, leaving 14 bases between the germline ends. Germline assignment: CDR1 MDHEN and CDR2 SYDVKM. The CDR3 consists of 16 residues. The CDR3 sequence: CASSLGRGPNNQPQHF. The CDR3 coding sequence is TGTGCCAGCAGTTTAGGGAGGGGTCCTAACAATCAGCCCCAGCATTTT.

This clone showed up just once. The rearrangement links TRBV4-3 to TRBJ1-5; unclear D gene. Trimming took 4 bases from V and 9 from J, leaving 25 bases between them. Germline V gives CDR1 LGHNA, CDR2 YSLEER. The CDR3 has 17 residues. CDR3 loop: CASSPHFEGSDSGPQHF. CDR3 coding DNA: TGCGCCAGCAGCCCCCATTTCGAAGGTTCTGATAGCGGGCCCCAGCATTTT.

The V call is TRBV28, the J call TRBJ1-1; 9 nucleotides align to TRBD1. The CDR3 is 13 amino acids. V was clipped by 6 bases and J by 7 bases; unmatched bases: 6. Germline V lookup: CDR1 MDHEN, CDR2 SYDVKM. CDR3 coding DNA: TGTGCCAGCAGGGGACAGGGAGTTATTGAAGCTTTCTTT. It codes for CASRGQGVIEAFF.

This clone was detected only a few times. J is TRBJ1-2 and V is TRBV9; tentative D call: TRBD1 (5 bases). Germline CDR1 and CDR2: SGDLS and YYNGEE. V was shortened by 3 bases and J by 2 bases, with 11 bases between the two germline ends. This CDR3 is built from 14 residues. CDR3 sequence reads: CASSAPGGNYGYTF. The CDR3 DNA is TGTGCCAGCAGCGCCCCGGGGGGGAACTATGGCTACACCTTC.

The rearrangement links TRBV4-1 to TRBJ2-7; perhaps D is TRBD1 or TRBD2 (5 bases each). Trimming pared 5 bases from V and 4 bases from J, leaving 12 bases between. Germline V gene lookup returns CDR1 MGHRA and CDR2 YSYEKL. The CDR3 is made up of 13 amino acids. DNA of the CDR3: TGCGCCAGCAGCAGAGGGGAAAAATACGAGCAGTACTTC. This gives the protein CASSRGEKYEQYF.